Below are 15 T cell receptor beta chains sequenced from a single sample in a study of Graves' ophthalmopathy and Graves' hyperthyroidism. Amplified TCR beta CDR3 regions were obtained using RNA transcripts as template. The workflow started with a first-round RT-PCR run with HTBI primers and then moved on to a second-round multiplex PCR. TCRdb ran MiXCR on the multiplex PCR reads and lists one entry per CDR3 protein. The sample yields around 590,000 distinct CDR3 sequences, about 35% seen once. Sequenced input: peripheral blood or thyroid tissue (not recorded which). All receptors come from an adult man with Graves' hyperthyroidism.

J is TRBJ1-2 and V is TRBV2; D might be TRBD1 (6 bases). This CDR3 region has 13 residues. V gave up 6 bases and J gave up 8 bases, with 16 bases separating them. Germline lookup yields CDR1 SNHLY and CDR2 FYNNEI. CDR3 bases: TGTGCCAGCAGGCAACAGGGAGCTGGGGGCTACACCTTC. It codes for CASRQQGAGGYTF.

As for this clonotype: This may come from a read error, since a much larger clone is one base off. V usage is TRBV19 and J usage is TRBJ2-7; D possibly corresponds to TRBD1 (5 bases). The CDR3 extends over 15 amino acids. Germline assignment: CDR1 LNHDA and CDR2 SQIVND (reference sequence). V was clipped by 4 bases and J by 4 bases, with 17 bases between them. The CDR3 loop reads CASSRVPQDTYEQYF. The DNA of the CDR3 is TGTGCCAGTAGTAGAGTTCCGCAGGACACGTACGAGCAGTACTTC.

Concerning this clonotype itself: This may stem from a read error, because a much larger clone lies one nucleotide away. The rearrangement uses TRBV5-4 and TRBJ2-2, with D maybe TRBD2 (6 bases). Trimming took 0 bases from V and 8 from J, leaving 14 bases between them. The germline V gene has CDR1 SGHNT and CDR2 YYREEE (reference sequence). The length of the CDR3 is 15 residues. The CDR3 loop reads CASSLGASVKGELFF. The CDR3 bases are TGTGCCAGCAGCTTGGGGGCTAGCGTGAAGGGGGAGCTGTTTTTT.

The chain couples TRBV6-5 to TRBJ2-7; the D gene is possibly TRBD1 (5 bases). The CDR3 runs to 15 residues. Trimming left V 6 bases short and J 2 bases short, with 17 bases between. Germline assignment: CDR1 MNHEY and CDR2 SVGAGI. CDR3 in DNA: TGTGCCAGCAGCCAGAGCCAGGGTGGTCCCTACGAGCAGTACTTC. Its protein product is CASSQSQGGPYEQYF.

This chain connects TRBV5-1 to TRBJ2-7; TRBD2 might be the D (5 bases). The J call may be mistaken, given a closer DNA end match to TRBJ2-1. The CDR3 has 12 amino acids. Germline V lookup: CDR1 SGHRS, CDR2 YFSETQ. The CDR3 region is CASSPDFNEQFF. The CDR3 nucleotides are TGCGCCAGCAGCCCGGACTTCAATGAGCAGTTCTTC.

The J gene is TRBJ2-6, the V gene TRBV10-3; perhaps TRBD1 as D (8 bases). This CDR3 region has 20 residues. The germline V gene encodes CDR1 ENHRY and CDR2 SYGVKD. Trimming removed 5 bases from V and 1 base from J, with 24 bases in between. The CDR3 nucleotides are TGTGCCATCAGTTTGGGGACAGGCGGGAGATATCGGTCTGGGGCCAACGTCCTGACTTTC. Protein sequence: CAISLGTGGRYRSGANVLTF.

Ten or more counts support this clonotype. The V gene is TRBV7-3, the J gene TRBJ2-5; 11 bases are a match to TRBD2. The ends lost 3 bases at V and 4 bases at J; junction bases unmatched: 13. Germline V gives CDR1 SGHTA, CDR2 FQGTGA. The CDR3 totals 18 residues. The DNA for the CDR3 is TGTGCCAGCAGCTTGTGGCCTAGCGGGAGGACCCAATCAGAGACCCAGTACTTC. The encoded protein is CASSLWPSGRTQSETQYF.

CDR3 protein: CASSSRGGANTEAFF. As DNA, the CDR3 is TGTGCCAGCAGTTCCCGGGGAGGGGCGAACACTGAAGCTTTCTTT. J is TRBJ1-1 and V is TRBV6-5; a weak D match, TRBD1 (5 bases). Trimming left V 4 bases short and J 1 base short, with 13 bases between. Germline CDR1 MNHEY, CDR2 SVGAGI. The CDR3 spans 15 residues.

The J gene is TRBJ2-1, the V gene TRBV2; D may correspond to TRBD1 or TRBD2 (5 bases each). This CDR3 region has 14 residues. Germline V CDR1 and CDR2: SNHLY, FYNNEI. Trimming took 6 bases from V and 3 from J, leaving 12 bases between them. The CDR3 is CASRGPGLYNEQFF. The DNA of the CDR3 is TGTGCCAGCAGAGGCCCGGGGCTCTACAATGAGCAGTTCTTC.

The table lists this clonotype with a few counts. This chain links TRBV7-9 with TRBJ1-6; tentatively, D is TRBD1 (5 bases). V was pared by 5 bases and J by 6 bases, with 11 bases between. The germline V gene has CDR1 SEHNR and CDR2 FQNEAQ (reference sequence). This CDR3 contains 14 residues. The DNA for the CDR3 is TGTGCCAGCAGCGGGGGGGACGGTAATTCACCCCTCCACTTT. This gives the protein CASSGGDGNSPLHF.

This clonotype was recorded once. V usage is TRBV10-3 and J usage is TRBJ2-7; 8 nucleotides match TRBD1. The CDR3 spans 16 residues. Germline CDR1 and CDR2: ENHRY and SYGVKD. V shed 0 bases and J 7 bases; nucleotides not matched to a gene: 11. The DNA for the CDR3 is TGTGCCATCAGTGAGTCCGCGGGATCAGGGGGCAATGAGCAGTACTTC. It codes for CAISESAGSGGNEQYF.

This clonotype was counted only a few times. The rearrangement uses TRBV4-1 and TRBJ1-2; tentative D call: TRBD1 (5 bases). The CDR3 has 16 residues. Trimming shortened V by 1 base and J by 0 bases, and 12 bases separated the two germline ends. Germline lookup yields CDR1 MGHRA and CDR2 YSYEKL. The CDR3 nucleotides are TGCGCCAGCAGCCAAGGGGTAGGGGAAGCTAACTATGGCTACACCTTC. Protein sequence: CASSQGVGEANYGYTF.

The rearrangement uses TRBV2 and TRBJ2-3; D remains unclear. V shed 7 bases and J shed 5 bases, with 7 bases lying between them. Germline loops: CDR1 SNHLY, CDR2 FYNNEI. The CDR3 consists of 11 residues. The CDR3 spells CASNTIDTQYF. DNA of the CDR3: TGTGCCAGCAATACGATAGATACGCAGTATTTT.

The table lists this clonotype with a count of one. The chain couples TRBV2 to TRBJ2-7, with D hard to call. The CDR3 length is 17 residues. The ends were cut back, 6 bases at V and 4 bases at J, with 25 bases in the middle. The V gene's germline CDR1 is SNHLY and CDR2 FYNNEI. The CDR3 protein is CASRWSGFSQATYEQYF. In nucleotides, the CDR3 is TGTGCCAGCAGATGGTCTGGATTCTCCCAAGCCACTTACGAGCAGTACTTC.

This clonotype was picked up many times. CDR3 sequence: CASSATGGYTF. In DNA form, the CDR3 reads TGTGCCAGCAGTGCAACAGGTGGCTACACCTTC. The J gene is TRBJ1-2, the V gene TRBV25-1, with a tentative D call TRBD1 (5 bases). V lost 4 bases and J 7 bases, leaving 7 bases between the germline ends. The CDR3 runs 11 residues. Germline lookup yields CDR1 MGHDK and CDR2 SYGVNS.